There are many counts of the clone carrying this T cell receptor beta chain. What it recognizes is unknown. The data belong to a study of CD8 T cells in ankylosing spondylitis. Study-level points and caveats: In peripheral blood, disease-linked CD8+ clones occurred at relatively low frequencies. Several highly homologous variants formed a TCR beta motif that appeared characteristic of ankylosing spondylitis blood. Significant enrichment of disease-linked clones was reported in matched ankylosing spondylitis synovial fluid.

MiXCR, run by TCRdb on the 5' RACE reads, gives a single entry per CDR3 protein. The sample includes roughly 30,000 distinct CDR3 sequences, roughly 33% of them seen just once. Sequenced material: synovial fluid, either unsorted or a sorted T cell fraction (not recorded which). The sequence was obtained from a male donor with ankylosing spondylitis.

The CDR3 DNA sequence: TGTGCCAGCAGTGTTGAGATGACGAGGGATTATGGCTACACCTTC. Encoded protein: CASSVEMTRDYGYTF. The rearrangement uses TRBV6-6 and TRBJ1-2; D is unclear. The CDR3 sequence is 15 residues long. The germline V gene encodes CDR1 MNHNY and CDR2 SVGAGI (reference sequence). V lost 5 bases and J 5 bases, leaving 18 bases between the germline ends.